The following is a T cell receptor beta chain sequence with its context. Its antigen is currently unknown. Produced via immunoSEQ multiplex PCR; TCRdb's table is partial and in-frame only. The table includes roughly 130,000 clones, more than 85% detected once. This sample stems from a study of cytotoxic CD8 clonotypes in ibrutinib-treated CLL. For the study at large: Mean productive templates were 255,043; mean productive rearrangements were around 90,000.

Study findings and constraints: Clonality rose at ibrutinib response and fell back toward baseline at progression.

The CDR3 is 12 residues long. In germline, CDR1 is SGDLS, CDR2 YYNGEE. V usage is TRBV9 and J usage is TRBJ1-5; D remains ambiguous. This clonotype originated in a human donor with chronic lymphocytic leukemia. Sequences were derived from PBMCs, sampled after 12 months of ibrutinib treatment. CDR3 DNA sequence: TGTGTAAGAGGGTATAGCAATCAGCCCCAGCATTTT. Translated, it gives CVRGYSNQPQHF.